The sequence of this TCR beta chain was determined in a study of blood T cells in healthy people across ages. This CDR3 comprises 16 residues. V lost 5 bases, J lost 6 bases, and 11 bases stayed unmatched. CDR1 and CDR2 from the germline V gene are SNHLY and FYNNEI. Each donor supplied around 9.6 milliliters of peripheral blood. About this clonotype: What it recognizes is unknown.

Study results and caveats: Any changes in expanded clonotypes were possibly confounded, as donor CMV status remained unknown.

Next came a second PCR, run for about 7 to 12 cycles, which used a sample-barcoded 5' primer along with a J-beta primer mix. One entry per CDR3 protein, called by TCRdb with MiXCR from the 5' RACE reads. The profile shows about 1.1 million distinct CDR3 sequences, about two fifths of them singletons. This chain joins TRBV2 and TRBJ1-5, with TRBD1 matching 9 bases. The TCR comes from a man between 18 and 29 years old in good health. The sequenced sample was blood. CDR3 sequence: CASSFKGTGMSQPQHF. CDR3 nucleotides: TGTGCCAGCAGTTTTAAAGGGACAGGGATGAGTCAGCCCCAGCATTTT. The entire variable domain, with the rest obtained from reference TRBV2 and TRBJ1-5, is as follows: EPEVTQTPSHQVTQMGQEVILRCVPISNHLYFYWYRQILGQKVEFLVSFYNNEISEKSEIFDDQFSVERPDGSNFTLKIRSTKLEDSAMYFCASSFKGTGMSQPQHFGDGTRLSIL.